Below, 27 T cell receptor beta chains from the same sample are listed, as sequenced in a study of cytomegalovirus exposure and HLA in healthy donors (dated by TCRdb to the late 2010s). Preparation of the library involved the immunoSEQ multiplex PCR assay. The multiplex PCR relied on a mix of 60 forward primers for TCR Vbeta segments and 13 reverse primers for TCR Jbeta segments. TCRdb limited this immuneACCESS table to in-frame rearrangements with V and J called. A share of clones is missing; checked studies link under half to unresolved V genes, and the rest is unexplained. This sample holds 60,000 or so clones; approximately 75% were observed only once. The ten largest account for around a quarter of the sample. The sample was PBMCs. These TCRs come from a man aged 45-65 years in good health and CMV-seropositive.

This sequence joins TRBV9 and TRBJ1-2, with 10 bases matching TRBD1. J gave up 4 bases and V 2 bases, and 2 bases lay outside the gene matches. The germline V gene has CDR1 SGDLS and CDR2 YYNGEE. The CDR3 totals 14 residues. CDR3 nucleotide sequence: TGTGCCAGCAGCGTCGACAGGGGGCCCTATGGCTACACCTTC. This sequence encodes CASSVDRGPYGYTF.

This clone was seen a few times. The chain combines TRBV11-2 with TRBJ2-7; 7 bases line up with TRBD2. The CDR3 runs 13 residues. Unmatched junction bases numbered 2, after V lost 4 bases and J lost 2 bases. Germline-derived CDR1 and CDR2 are SGHAT and FQNNGV. CDR3: CASSSGTTYEQYF. CDR3 nucleotide sequence: TGTGCCAGCAGCTCCGGGACTACCTACGAGCAGTACTTC.

The rearrangement joins TRBV5-1 to TRBJ2-7; TRBD2 agrees at 7 bases. V gave up 4 bases and J gave up 2 bases; unmatched junction bases: 6. Germline CDR1 reads SGHRS; CDR2 reads YFSETQ. The CDR3 runs to 14 residues. The CDR3 nucleotides read TGCGCCAGCAGCCTGAACGGACTAGCCTACGAGCAGTACTTC. Protein: CASSLNGLAYEQYF.

This chain links TRBV5-4 with TRBJ1-1, with a tentative D call TRBD1 (6 bases). Germline lookup yields CDR1 SGHNT and CDR2 YYREEE (reference sequence). This CDR3 region has 14 residues. V lost 5 bases, J lost 3 bases, and 14 bases lay in between. CDR3 residues: CASSLEGGDTEAFF. In nucleotides, the CDR3 is TGTGCCAGCAGTCTCGAGGGGGGGGACACTGAAGCTTTCTTT.

The chain recombines TRBV19 with TRBJ1-5; D is uncertain. Looked up from germline, CDR1 is LNHDA and CDR2 is SQIVND (reference sequence). The CDR3 is 15 residues long. V dropped 5 bases and J dropped 0 bases, with 11 bases sitting between them. The CDR3 sequence is CASSPSGYSNQPQHF. CDR3 bases: TGTGCCAGTAGTCCATCGGGATATAGCAATCAGCCCCAGCATTTT.

This clone has a handful of counts. V is TRBV7-9 and J is TRBJ2-5, with 8 bases lining up with TRBD1. The CDR3 is 18 amino acids. The junction had 16 bases not matched to a gene; V was cut back by 2 bases and J by 5 bases. The germline V gene has CDR1 SEHNR and CDR2 FQNEAQ (reference sequence). The CDR3 nucleotides are TGTGCCAGCAGCTTAAGGCCGGGCACAGGGGGAAGGGGGGAGACCCAGTACTTC. Encoded protein: CASSLRPGTGGRGETQYF.

This chain links TRBV10-3 with TRBJ2-7; D perhaps matches TRBD1 (6 bases). Per the germline V gene, CDR1 is ENHRY and CDR2 is SYGVKD. Between the trimmed V and J ends, which lost 3 bases and 7 bases, there was a span of 19 bases. CDR3 size: 15 residues. The CDR3 bases are TGTGCCATCAGTGATCGGGACATTGCCACGGGGGAGCAGTACTTC. Translation: CAISDRDIATGEQYF.

The V gene is TRBV27, the J gene TRBJ1-5; no clear D. This CDR3 is 13 amino acids long. The germline V gene encodes CDR1 MNHEY and CDR2 SMNVEV (reference sequence). Trimming removed 4 bases from V and 6 bases from J, with 10 bases in between. The CDR3, as DNA: TGTGCCAGCAGTTCTGAGGAGGGTCAGCCCCAGCATTTT. Translating gives CASSSEEGQPQHF.

The chain combines TRBV7-9 with TRBJ2-6; maybe TRBD2 (6 bases). The V gene lost 2 bases and the J gene lost 2 bases, with 7 bases spanning the gap. Germline loops: CDR1 SEHNR, CDR2 FQNEAQ (reference sequence). The CDR3 has 15 amino acids. CDR3 in amino acids: CASSLTGAGANVLTF. The CDR3 bases are TGTGCCAGCAGCTTAACGGGGGCTGGGGCCAACGTCCTGACTTTC.

V and J are TRBV5-1 and TRBJ2-1; 11 bases match TRBD2. There are 17 residues in the CDR3. Looked up from germline, CDR1 is SGHRS and CDR2 is YFSETQ. J lost 5 bases, V lost 4 bases, and 11 bases had no gene match. This CDR3 reads CASSLFRLAGRNNEQFF. CDR3 in DNA: TGCGCCAGCAGCCTTTTTCGACTAGCGGGGCGAAACAATGAGCAGTTCTTC. Full variable domain (rest looked up from reference TRBV5-1 and TRBJ2-1): KAGVTQTPRYLIKTRGQQVTLSCSPISGHRSVSWYQQTPGQGLQFLFEYFSETQRNKGNFPGRFSGRQFSNSRSEMNVSTLELGDSALYLCASSLFRLAGRNNEQFFGPGTRLTVL.

This clone was counted a single time. This rearrangement joins TRBV6-5 to TRBJ2-4; possible D gene TRBD2, 6 bases. The CDR3 consists of 15 residues. Trimming pared 8 bases from V and 0 bases from J, leaving 14 bases between. Germline assignment: CDR1 MNHEY and CDR2 SVGAGI. CDR3 in DNA: TGTGCCAGCTCGAACGGGGGACTAGCCAAAAACATTCAGTACTTC. Translation: CASSNGGLAKNIQYF.

The chain couples TRBV7-9 to TRBJ1-6; D gene ambiguous. CDR3 length: 17 residues. Between the trimmed V and J ends, which lost 0 bases and 3 bases, there was a span of 12 bases. Germline loops: CDR1 SEHNR, CDR2 FQNEAQ (reference sequence). The DNA for the CDR3 is TGTGCCAGCAGCTTAGCCTCGCAGAATCTCTATAATTCACCCCTCCACTTT. Its translation is CASSLASQNLYNSPLHF.

This clone has just a few counts. The chain carries TRBV27 and TRBJ1-2; D may be TRBD1 (5 bases). V was trimmed by 6 bases and J by 2 bases, leaving 16 bases between them. Looked up from germline, CDR1 is MNHEY and CDR2 is SMNVEV (reference sequence). The CDR3 totals 15 residues. CDR3: CASRRQLKGNYGYTF. The DNA of the CDR3 is TGTGCCAGCAGACGACAACTTAAGGGGAACTATGGCTACACCTTC.

This chain joins TRBV15 and TRBJ1-1, with TRBD1 identical over 7 bases. The CDR3 sequence is 14 residues long. With V trimmed by 5 bases and J by 2 bases, 5 bases remained unmatched. CDR1 and CDR2 from the germline V gene are LNHNV and YYDKDF (reference sequence). CDR3 bases: TGTGCCACCAGCGGGAGACAGGGCAACACTGAAGCTTTCTTT. It yields the protein CATSGRQGNTEAFF.

V and J are TRBV5-6 and TRBJ1-2; TRBD1 is a possible D gene (6 bases). This CDR3 spans 19 amino acids. The V end lost 3 bases, the J end lost 5 bases, and 29 bases lay between the germline ends. Germline V gene lookup returns CDR1 SGHDT and CDR2 YYEEEE. In DNA form, the CDR3 reads TGTGCCAGCAGCTCTCATCCGGCCCTTGGGAGGGGGAATAAGTATGGCTACACCTTC. This translates into CASSSHPALGRGNKYGYTF.

This clone was seen a few times. This chain connects TRBV11-2 to TRBJ1-2, with D possibly being TRBD1 (5 bases). There are 14 residues in the CDR3. V dropped 6 bases and J dropped 8 bases, with 19 bases sitting between them. Germline lookup yields CDR1 SGHAT and CDR2 FQNNGV. CDR3 loop: CASRSAQGFDGYTF. The CDR3 DNA follows: TGTGCCAGCAGATCGGCGCAGGGATTCGACGGCTACACCTTC. Together with reference TRBV11-2 and TRBJ1-2, the CDR3 gives the full variable domain: EAGVAQSPRYKIIEKRQSVAFWCNPISGHATLYWYQQILGQGPKLLIQFQNNGVVDDSQLPKDRFSAERLKGVDSTLKIQPAKLEDSAVYLCASRSAQGFDGYTFGSGTRLTVV.

The rearrangement links TRBV27 to TRBJ2-3; 8 bases agree with TRBD2. Looked up from germline, CDR1 is MNHEY and CDR2 is SMNVEV (reference sequence). The CDR3 contains 17 residues. Trimming removed 4 bases from V and 1 base from J; junction bases left unmatched: 10. The chain's CDR3 is CASSSLRLAMGTDTQYF. The CDR3 DNA sequence: TGTGCCAGCAGTTCGTTAAGACTAGCGATGGGCACAGATACGCAGTATTTT.

V usage is TRBV6-1 and J usage is TRBJ1-1, with D possibly being TRBD1 (5 bases). CDR1 is MNHNS, CDR2 SASEGT, per germline. Trimming removed 7 bases at V and 6 bases at J, with 9 bases between. The CDR3 spans 11 residues. The CDR3 coding sequence is TGTGCCAGCATGACAGAGGCTGAAGCTTTCTTT. Residues: CASMTEAEAFF.

This clone occurred a few times. The V and J genes are TRBV30 and TRBJ1-1; 9 positions match TRBD1. Per the germline V gene, CDR1 is GTSNPN and CDR2 is SVGIG (reference sequence). The V gene end was trimmed by 0 bases and the J gene end by 4 bases; junction bases not matched to a gene: 12. CDR3 length: 17 residues. CDR3 sequence: CAWSVLRGQGQGTEAFF. CDR3 coding DNA: TGTGCCTGGAGTGTACTCCGAGGACAGGGGCAAGGCACTGAAGCTTTCTTT.

The J gene is TRBJ2-2, the V gene TRBV27; the D gene is possibly TRBD1 (7 bases). Trimming removed 8 bases from V and 1 base from J, with 17 bases in between. Looked up from germline, CDR1 is MNHEY and CDR2 is SMNVEV (reference sequence). This CDR3 is 16 amino acids long. CDR3: CASATSGDRNTGELFF. DNA of the CDR3: TGTGCCAGCGCGACCTCGGGGGACAGGAACACCGGGGAGCTGTTTTTT.

V and J are TRBV7-8 and TRBJ1-2; no reliable D call. Trimming shortened V by 5 bases and J by 1 base, and 5 bases separated the two germline ends. From germline, CDR1 is SGHVS and CDR2 FQNEAQ. This CDR3 is built from 12 residues. The CDR3, as DNA: TGTGCCAGCAGCGGGAGTAACTATGGCTACACCTTC. The encoded protein is CASSGSNYGYTF.

This clone is medium-sized (0.01 to 0.1%) by share. V and J are TRBV11-2 and TRBJ2-7; 7 bases are a match to TRBD1. V dropped 2 bases and J dropped 6; count of bases not matched to a gene: 4. CDR1 SGHAT and CDR2 FQNNGV come from the germline V gene. There are 13 residues in the CDR3. CDR3 DNA: TGTGCCAGCAGCTTACAGGGGGTGAGCGAGCAGTACTTC. Its protein product is CASSLQGVSEQYF.

This clone was picked up a small number of times. This chain joins TRBV27 and TRBJ2-7; D may be TRBD2 (6 bases). The CDR3 length is 13 residues. CDR1 is MNHEY and CDR2 is SMNVEV in the germline V gene (reference sequence). Trimming took 7 bases from V and 2 from J, leaving 12 bases between them. In nucleotides, the CDR3 is TGTGCCAGCAAAGCTAGCGCGGCCTACGAGCAGTACTTC. This translates into CASKASAAYEQYF.

This clone has only a few counts. This chain uses TRBV6-5 with TRBJ2-5; 8 bases agree with TRBD1. From germline, CDR1 is MNHEY and CDR2 SVGAGI. This CDR3 region has 15 residues. The V and J ends lost 0 bases and 1 base, in that order; junction bases with no gene match: 1. The CDR3 here is CASSYSQGVQETQYF. The CDR3 nucleotides are TGTGCCAGCAGTTACTCACAGGGGGTCCAAGAGACCCAGTACTTC.

V and J are TRBV9 and TRBJ1-1; 8 bases line up with TRBD1. The germline gives CDR1 SGDLS, CDR2 YYNGEE. This CDR3 region has 13 residues. V shed 0 bases and J 7 bases; nucleotides not matched to a gene: 2. The CDR3 DNA reads TGTGCCAGCAGCGTAGGACAGGGGATTGAAGCTTTCTTT. Protein sequence: CASSVGQGIEAFF.

This clone appeared a few times. This chain connects TRBV10-1 to TRBJ1-2, with TRBD1 identical over 9 bases. The CDR3 loop spans 16 amino acids. Germline-derived CDR1 and CDR2 are WNHNN and SYGVQD (reference sequence). V lost 0 bases to trimming and J lost 6 bases; unmatched junction nucleotides: 8. DNA of the CDR3: TGCGCCAGCAGTGAGTCGCCCGGGACAGGGACGAATGGCTACACCTTC. The encoded protein is CASSESPGTGTNGYTF.

The genes are TRBV6-5 and TRBJ2-2; weak D call: TRBD2 (6 bases). The CDR3 runs 15 residues. V was shortened by 5 bases and J by 5 bases, with 15 bases between the two germline ends. CDR1 and CDR2 from the germline V gene are MNHEY and SVGAGI. The DNA for the CDR3 is TGTGCCAGCAGTAGTATTCCGGAGGGTACCGGGGAGCTGTTTTTT. Translation: CASSSIPEGTGELFF.